This T cell receptor beta chain was sequenced in a study of blood T cells in healthy people across ages. Points from the study as a whole: PBMC samples, being unsorted, prevented any conclusive comparison of naive and antigen-experienced cells. Across the age range, TCR beta diversity per million T cells fell in a roughly linear way.

Sample-barcoded 5' priming and a J-beta primer mix drove a second PCR of roughly 6 to 12 cycles. All samples yielded 3 million or more CDR3-containing paired-end reads. TCRdb independently ran MiXCR on the 5' RACE reads; one entry per CDR3 protein. There are about 900,000 distinct CDR3 sequences in the sample; around 46% occur only once, and roughly 13% lies in the top ten. Peripheral blood was drawn, roughly 10 milliliters per donor. Germline CDR1 is SGHTA and CDR2 is FQGNSA. After removal of 6 bases from V and 1 base from J, the junction contained 7 bases not matched to a gene. The CDR3 extends over 15 amino acids. This clonotype was detected many times. Its antigen is unknown.

The sequenced sample consisted of blood. This sequence was found in a man aged 25-45 years in good health. The chain uses TRBV7-2 and TRBJ2-7; 9 positions agree with TRBD2. CDR3 sequence: CASRLSGGPSYEQYF. The CDR3 coding sequence is TGTGCCAGCAGGTTAAGCGGGGGGCCTTCCTACGAGCAGTACTTC.